Below are 27 T cell receptor beta chains sequenced from a single sample in a study of early T cells in non-severe SARS-CoV-2 infection. TCRdb ran MiXCR on the 5' RACE reads and lists one entry per CDR3 protein. The data contain 50,000 to 60,000 distinct CDR3 sequences, over 9.5% of them seen just once; the ten biggest clones take up 4.5%. The sample comprised whole blood. These receptors were taken from an adult who was a healthcare worker with PCR-confirmed SARS-CoV-2 infection or an uninfected control (not recorded which).

This clonotype occurred many times. The chain uses TRBV12-3 or TRBV12-4 and TRBJ2-7; 7 bases map to TRBD1. This CDR3 comprises 12 residues. Trimming removed 7 bases from V and 2 bases from J; junction bases left unmatched: 2. This chain's CDR3 is CASNTGAYEQYF. CDR3 DNA sequence: TGTGCCAGCAACACAGGGGCCTACGAGCAGTACTTC.

A few counts support this clonotype. The V call is TRBV29-1, the J call TRBJ2-5; a possible D gene is TRBD1 (6 bases). Germline assignment: CDR1 SQVTM and CDR2 ANQGSEA. Trimming took 6 bases from V and 2 from J, leaving 16 bases between them. There are 14 residues in the CDR3. CDR3 amino acids: CSVTDRTAQETQYF. DNA for the CDR3: TGCAGCGTCACAGATAGGACAGCTCAAGAGACCCAGTACTTC.

This chain connects TRBV5-1 to TRBJ2-7; D is unresolved. Trimming removed 0 bases from V and 2 bases from J, with 9 bases in between. Germline V gene sequence: CDR1 SGHRS, CDR2 YFSETQ. This CDR3 has 14 residues. CDR3 region: CASSLAPVAYEQYF. In nucleotides, the CDR3 is TGCGCCAGCAGCTTGGCGCCAGTGGCCTACGAGCAGTACTTC.

This rearrangement joins TRBV29-1 to TRBJ2-7; possible D gene TRBD2, 5 bases. The CDR3 runs 11 residues. Germline CDR1 SQVTM, CDR2 ANQGSEA. Trimming cost V 5 bases and J 6 bases, with 11 bases left between them. Here the CDR3 DNA reads TGCAGCGTTTACGGGATAGCCGAGCAGTACTTC. It codes for CSVYGIAEQYF.

This clonotype has ten or more counts. This sequence joins TRBV6-2 or TRBV6-3 and TRBJ2-2, with D possibly matching TRBD1 (6 bases). Per germline, CDR1 MNHEY and CDR2 SVGEGT. Trimming left V 6 bases short and J 4 bases short, with 9 bases between. The CDR3 totals 13 residues. CDR3: CASSLQGTGELFF. The CDR3 DNA sequence: TGTGCCAGCAGCCTACAGGGCACCGGGGAGCTGTTTTTT.

A word on this clonotype: Since a much larger clone is just one base distant, this may be a read error. The rearrangement uses TRBV29-1 and TRBJ1-1; tentative D call: TRBD1 (5 bases). Trimming cost V 7 bases and J 2 bases, with 17 bases left between them. Per germline, CDR1 SQVTM and CDR2 ANQGSEA. The CDR3 sequence is 14 residues long. CDR3 DNA: TGCAGCGCGTGGGACCGAGATTTCAACACTGAAGCTTTCTTT. It is translated as CSAWDRDFNTEAFF.

This clonotype was seen many times. This chain links TRBV29-1 with TRBJ1-2, with D perhaps matching TRBD1 (5 bases). In germline, CDR1 is SQVTM, CDR2 ANQGSEA. The CDR3 has 14 residues. The ends were cut back, 4 bases at V and 4 bases at J, with 16 bases in the middle. DNA of the CDR3: TGCAGCGTTGTGGGGCAGGCCCAACTCTATGGCTACACCTTC. Translation gives CSVVGQAQLYGYTF.

This clonotype was seen a handful of times. The gene calls are TRBV5-1 and TRBJ1-2; D ambiguous. This CDR3 has 14 amino acids. Trimming left V 5 bases short and J 3 bases short, with 14 bases between. Germline assignment: CDR1 SGHRS and CDR2 YFSETQ. The CDR3 DNA reads as TGCGCCAGCAGTTACACGGATAACCACTATGGCTACACCTTC. It encodes CASSYTDNHYGYTF.

This chain uses TRBV6-2 or TRBV6-3 with TRBJ2-6, with 11 positions matching TRBD2. The germline V gene has CDR1 MNHEY and CDR2 SVGEGT. The ends lost 5 bases at V and 1 base at J; junction bases unmatched: 10. The CDR3 loop spans 19 amino acids. The CDR3 nucleotides read TGTGCCAGCAGTGGCCGCCTAGCGGGGGGCCCTTCTGGGGCCAACGTCCTGACTTTC. It translates to CASSGRLAGGPSGANVLTF.

This clonotype was found many times. The chain carries TRBV12-3 or TRBV12-4 and TRBJ2-3, with no clear D. This CDR3 has 12 residues. With 6 bases removed from V and 4 bases from J, the gap between germline ends came to 8 bases. The CDR3 DNA sequence: TGTGCCAGCAGGTCCGTTGCAGATACGCAGTATTTT. It translates to CASRSVADTQYF.

The genes are TRBV9 and TRBJ1-2; TRBD1 matches at 7 bases. Germline CDR1 is SGDLS and CDR2 is YYNGEE. The junction had 10 bases not matched to a gene; V was cut back by 1 base and J by 4 bases. The CDR3 runs to 16 residues. CDR3: CASSVPGQEKIYGYTF. The CDR3 DNA reads as TGTGCCAGCAGCGTACCAGGACAGGAGAAAATCTATGGCTACACCTTC.

The gene calls are TRBV29-1 and TRBJ1-1; TRBD1 aligns across 8 bases. Germline V gene sequence: CDR1 SQVTM, CDR2 ANQGSEA. Trimming cost V 5 bases and J 5 bases; bases outside gene matches: 7. CDR3 length: 13 residues. The CDR3 region is CSVLTGVDTEAFF. CDR3 nucleotide sequence: TGCAGCGTTTTGACAGGGGTGGATACTGAAGCTTTCTTT.

This clonotype was observed a handful of times. This chain uses TRBV29-1 with TRBJ1-2, with no clear D. The CDR3 runs to 13 residues. The germline V gene encodes CDR1 SQVTM and CDR2 ANQGSEA. The V end was cut by 4 bases, the J end by 9 bases, with 18 bases between. The CDR3 DNA is TGCAGCGTTGGGACTAGGACCAGACCGCGCTACACCTTC. Translation gives CSVGTRTRPRYTF.

In this sample, this clonotype turned up many times. This chain uses TRBV19 with TRBJ2-7; TRBD1 is a possible D gene (6 bases). Per the germline V gene, CDR1 is LNHDA and CDR2 is SQIVND (reference sequence). V was trimmed by 5 bases and J by 3 bases, leaving 14 bases between them. The CDR3 extends over 14 amino acids. CDR3 sequence (DNA): TGTGCCAGTAGTTCGCTCGGACAGAGCTACGAGCAGTACTTC. This translates into CASSSLGQSYEQYF.

The rearrangement links TRBV29-1 to TRBJ2-3, with 11 bases aligning to TRBD2. Losses at the gene ends were 2 bases for V and 4 bases for J; bases not matched to a gene: 2. The CDR3 runs to 14 residues. The germline V gene encodes CDR1 SQVTM and CDR2 ANQGSEA. CDR3 in DNA: TGCAGCGTTGAAATACTAGCGGGAGCAGATACGCAGTATTTT. This gives the protein CSVEILAGADTQYF.

This clonotype was detected many times. The rearrangement links TRBV19 to TRBJ2-1, with TRBD2 identical over 7 bases. Germline-derived CDR1 and CDR2 are LNHDA and SQIVND (reference sequence). The CDR3 totals 16 residues. The J segment lost 1 base and the V segment lost 3 bases, leaving 6 bases of the junction unmatched. The CDR3, as DNA: TGTGCCAGTAGTATTCAAGGTAGCGGGTCCTACAATGAGCAGTTCTTC. This gives the protein CASSIQGSGSYNEQFF. The full variable domain, with the rest looked up from reference TRBV19 and TRBJ2-1, is DGGITQSPKYLFRKEGQNVTLSCEQNLNHDAMYWYRQDPGQGLRLIYYSQIVNDFQKGDIAEGYSVSREKKESFPLTVTSAQKNPTAFYLCASSIQGSGSYNEQFFGPGTRLTVL.

This clonotype came up a few times. The CDR3: CSARRSGLAGGRLETQYF. CDR3 sequence (DNA): TGCAGTGCTAGGAGGTCGGGACTAGCGGGGGGGCGCTTGGAGACCCAGTACTTC. The V and J genes are TRBV20-1 and TRBJ2-5, with 16 bases that match TRBD2. V lost 3 bases and J lost 5; bases outside the gene matches: 12. Germline lookup yields CDR1 DFQATT and CDR2 SNEGSKA (reference sequence). The CDR3 is 18 residues long.

The V and J genes are TRBV29-1 and TRBJ2-1; no clear D gene. The V end lost 4 bases, the J end lost 7 bases, and 5 bases lay between the germline ends. This CDR3 is 10 amino acids long. CDR1 is SQVTM and CDR2 is ANQGSEA in the germline V gene. CDR3 in amino acids: CSVVQNEQFF. CDR3 bases: TGCAGCGTTGTGCAGAATGAGCAGTTCTTC.

The chain combines TRBV6-6 with TRBJ2-7; possibly TRBD2 for D (5 bases). Germline V gene data show CDR1 as MNHNY and CDR2 as SVGAGI (reference sequence). The length of the CDR3 is 11 residues. Between the trimmed V and J ends, which lost 8 bases and 3 bases, there was a span of 8 bases. The chain's CDR3 is CASGEFYEQYF. The DNA for the CDR3 is TGTGCCAGCGGGGAGTTCTACGAGCAGTACTTC.

The sample holds a few counts of this clonotype. This chain links TRBV18 with TRBJ2-7; TRBD1 aligns across 7 bases. The CDR3 is 13 amino acids. Germline CDR1 KGHSH, CDR2 LQKENI. V lost 5 bases, J lost 6 bases, and 7 bases stayed unmatched. CDR3 sequence: CASSYSRDSEQYF. DNA of the CDR3: TGTGCCAGCTCATACAGCCGGGACAGCGAGCAGTACTTC.

This clonotype showed up many times. The chain carries TRBV30 and TRBJ2-3, with 7 bases matching TRBD2. Germline CDR1 and CDR2: GTSNPN and SVGIG (reference sequence). The V segment lost 1 base and the J segment 1 base; nucleotides outside the gene matches: 2. This CDR3 spans 14 amino acids. The CDR3 spells CAWSGAGGTDTQYF. The CDR3, as DNA: TGTGCCTGGAGTGGGGCGGGGGGCACAGATACGCAGTATTTT.

Ten or more counts support this clonotype. This chain uses TRBV29-1 with TRBJ2-5; possibly TRBD1 or TRBD2 for D (6 bases each). The CDR3 has 13 residues. The V and J ends lost 3 bases and 5 bases respectively, with 13 bases between them. Germline V gene lookup returns CDR1 SQVTM and CDR2 ANQGSEA. CDR3 sequence (DNA): TGCAGCGTTGATAAGAAGGGGGGCGAGACCCAGTACTTC. It is translated as CSVDKKGGETQYF.

This clonotype was seen a handful of times. The chain recombines TRBV5-6 with TRBJ2-7; 10 bases match TRBD2. Germline CDR1 SGHDT, CDR2 YYEEEE. J gave up 3 bases and V 2 bases, and 8 bases lay outside the gene matches. The CDR3 consists of 16 residues. The CDR3 bases are TGTGCCAGCAGCTTCACTAGCGGGGATCTACACTACGAGCAGTACTTC. It specifies CASSFTSGDLHYEQYF. Full variable domain (missing parts from reference TRBV5-6 and TRBJ2-7): DAGVTQSPTHLIKTRGQQVTLRCSPKSGHDTVSWYQQALGQGPQFIFQYYEEEERQRGNFPDRFSGHQFPNYSSELNVNALLLGDSALYLCASSFTSGDLHYEQYFGPGTRLTVT.

This clonotype has ten or more counts. This chain connects TRBV6-5 to TRBJ1-2; 7 nucleotides align to TRBD1. The V gene's germline CDR1 is MNHEY and CDR2 SVGAGI. J was trimmed by 4 bases and V by 6 bases; bases with no gene match: 11. This CDR3 comprises 15 residues. This CDR3 reads CASRAQGGLGYGYTF. The CDR3 bases are TGTGCCAGCAGGGCCCAGGGGGGGCTAGGCTATGGCTACACCTTC.

This clonotype has only a few counts. Written as DNA, the CDR3 is TGTGCCAGCTCATCGGACCAAAACAATGAGCAGTTCTTC. Protein sequence: CASSSDQNNEQFF. V is TRBV18 and J is TRBJ2-1; no definite D call. Trimming took 5 bases from V and 5 from J, leaving 10 bases between them. CDR1 KGHSH and CDR2 LQKENI come from the germline V gene. This CDR3 is built from 13 residues.

The CDR3: CASSLERGSYNEQFF. The CDR3 DNA is TGTGCCAGCAGCTTGGAGCGGGGCTCCTACAATGAGCAGTTCTTC. The gene calls are TRBV7-2 and TRBJ2-1, with 7 bases that match TRBD2. J lost 0 bases, V lost 3 bases, and 2 bases had no gene match. The CDR3 extends over 15 amino acids. Germline V gene sequence: CDR1 SGHTA, CDR2 FQGNSA.

The rearrangement links TRBV6-1 to TRBJ2-5; 10 positions match TRBD2. The CDR3 loop spans 15 amino acids. Unmatched junction bases numbered 2, after V lost 3 bases and J lost 1 base. The germline CDR1 and CDR2 sequences are MNHNS and SASEGT. CDR3 nucleotides: TGTGCCAGCAGTGAGTTAGCGGGGGGCCAAGAGACCCAGTACTTC. The encoded protein is CASSELAGGQETQYF.